This record looks at one T cell receptor (beta chain) sequence and its context. The antigen remains undetermined. TCRdb keeps only in-frame clones here, not all; method: immunoSEQ multiplex PCR. The table lists about 66,000 clones, 76% of them singletons. The V and J ends lost 10 bases and 8 bases respectively, with 21 bases between them. Germline CDR1 SGHTS, CDR2 YDEGEE. The CDR3 covers 14 residues. This record belongs to a study of vaccination effects on CD4 cells after COVID-19. As for the study in general: After the second dose, samples were taken at median day 72.

Sequencing followed a ViraFEST assay step that expanded antigen-specific CD4+ T cells with viral peptide pools. An approximately ten-day culture period preceded the isolation of CD4+ T cells. Everyone in the study got two shots of either the BNT162b2 or mRNA-1273 vaccine. Negative nucleocapsid antibody tests before and after vaccination confirmed no previous SARS-CoV-2 infection. IL-2 at 10 IU/ml and peptides at about 9.2 ug/ml were added to cultured PBMC, roughly 1.8 million per well. Days 3 and 7 were when half the medium was replaced with IL-2 medium. The chain uses TRBV5-8 and TRBJ1-4; unclear D gene. This TCR was sampled from a human donor who received a COVID-19 vaccine. Here the sequenced sample was CD4+ T cells from PBMCs cultured with HCoV-OC43 spike peptides, taken after COVID-19 vaccination. Sample subset: HCoV-OC43 spike overlapping peptide pool stimulation. In nucleotides, the CDR3 is TGTGCCCCCTGTGTCCGAGTTTTAAAGGAAAAACTGTTTTTT. Translating gives CAPCVRVLKEKLFF. The entire variable domain, with the rest obtained from reference TRBV5-8 and TRBJ1-4, is as follows: EAGVTQSPTHLIKTRGQQATLRCSPISGHTSVYWYQQALGLGLQFLLWYDEGEERNRGNFPPRFSGRQFPNYSSELNVNALELEDSALYLCAPCVRVLKEKLFFGSGTQLSVL.